A selection of T cell receptor beta chains follows, all from one sample in a study of breast tumors, draining lymph nodes, adjacent tissues. TCRdb ran MiXCR on the multiplex PCR reads and lists one entry per CDR3 protein. The sample lists approximately 230,000 distinct CDR3 sequences; less than 40% were seen once. Material: axillary lymph node tissue. The source of these receptors is a female donor with breast cancer. Some clones in this sample may be carry-over from other donors' samples. Both conserved end residues are part of each CDR3. The D gene is left open where the match is weak. The size entry is marked missing in some rows and otherwise reads once, few, many or a size class.

v_call	j_call	d_call	clone_size	cdr3_nt	cdr3_aa
TRBV14	TRBJ2-1	NA	many	TGTGCCAGCAGGCCTCTTGGGAGCAATGAGCAGTTCTTC	CASRPLGSNEQFF
TRBV24-1	TRBJ2-1	TRBD1	many	TGTGCCACCAGTGCCGGGACAGGGAGCCAAGAGCAGTTCTTC	CATSAGTGSQEQFF
TRBV9	TRBJ1-3	NA	many	TGTGCCAGCAGCGCGCAGGGTTATGGTGGAAACACCATATATTTT	CASSAQGYGGNTIYF
TRBV12-3/TRBV12-4	TRBJ2-6	NA	once	TGTGCCAGCAGCCCGCCGCGGGCTAGCTCTGGGGCCAACGTCCTGACTTTC	CASSPPRASSGANVLTF
TRBV18	TRBJ1-6	NA	many	TGTGCCAGCTCACCGCTCGATAATTCACCCCTCCACTTT	CASSPLDNSPLHF
TRBV11-2	TRBJ2-1	TRBD2	NA	TGTGCCAGCAGCCTATTGTCAAGCGGGGGCCCAATTAATGAGCAGTTCTTC	CASSLLSSGGPINEQFF
TRBV7-9	TRBJ1-6	TRBD1	many	TGTGCCAGCAGCTCTCACAGGGGAAGCTCCTATAATTCACCCCTCCACTTT	CASSSHRGSSYNSPLHF
TRBV20-1	TRBJ2-7	NA	many	TGCAGTGCTAGAGCTACCTTGGACGCCCTGAGCGAGCAGTACTTC	CSARATLDALSEQYF
TRBV27	TRBJ2-5	NA	many	TGTGCCAGCAGTCAAACCGGCCAGAGGACCCAGTACTTC	CASSQTGQRTQYF
TRBV5-4	TRBJ2-3	NA	NA	TGTGCCAGCAGCGGCAATTGGGTTTTGCGAACAGATACGCAGTATTTT	CASSGNWVLRTDTQYF
TRBV20-1	TRBJ1-6	TRBD1	many	TGCAGTGCTAGAGATGAGGGGGCCCTATTCCACTTT	CSARDEGALFHF
TRBV7-2	TRBJ2-3	TRBD1	many	TGTGCCAGCAGCTTAAGTATTGGACAGGGGGGAAATACGCAGTATTTT	CASSLSIGQGGNTQYF
TRBV4-1	TRBJ2-2	NA	many	TGCGCCAGCAGCCTCCAAGGATCATCGAACACCGGGGAGCTGTTTTTT	CASSLQGSSNTGELFF
TRBV7-8	TRBJ2-2	TRBD2	many	TGTGCCAGCAGCTTAGTAATCCAGCGGGGGGGCCCCGGGGAGCTGTTTTTT	CASSLVIQRGGPGELFF
TRBV7-9	TRBJ2-1	NA	NA	TGTGCCAGCAATCTTTCTTGGGGGGCAGGCAATGAGCAGTTCTTC	CASNLSWGAGNEQFF